Below, 25 T cell receptor beta chains from the same sample are listed, as sequenced in a study of CD8 T cells in ankylosing spondylitis. TCRdb recomputed calls from the 5' RACE reads with MiXCR, one row per CDR3 protein. This table has 200,000 to 300,000 distinct CDR3 sequences, roughly a third appearing once. The sequenced sample was blood, either unsorted or a sorted T cell fraction (not recorded which). The source is a male donor with ankylosing spondylitis or in good health (not recorded which).

This clonotype has only a few counts. The V and J genes are TRBV20-1 and TRBJ2-5; TRBD1 aligns across 8 bases. After removal of 2 bases from V and 7 bases from J, the junction contained 21 bases not matched to a gene. Germline loops: CDR1 DFQATT, CDR2 SNEGSKA (reference sequence). CDR3 length: 18 amino acids. The CDR3 loop reads CSARNPGGDRPMGWTQYF. CDR3 coding DNA: TGCAGTGCTAGAAACCCGGGCGGGGACAGGCCTATGGGTTGGACCCAGTACTTC.

The genes are TRBV20-1 and TRBJ1-2; D is undetermined. The CDR3 totals 13 residues. In germline, CDR1 is DFQATT, CDR2 SNEGSKA (reference sequence). V lost 5 bases and J lost 0, with 10 bases in between. CDR3 residues: CSAFGPANYGYTF. Here the CDR3 DNA reads TGCAGTGCTTTCGGGCCAGCTAACTATGGCTACACCTTC.

The genes are TRBV7-9 and TRBJ1-3, with a tentative D call TRBD1 (5 bases). This CDR3 has 15 residues. The germline gives CDR1 SEHNR, CDR2 FQNEAQ (reference sequence). V was trimmed by 2 bases and J by 1 base, leaving 9 bases between them. CDR3 loop: CASSLQGASGNTIYF. The CDR3 DNA reads TGTGCCAGCAGCTTACAGGGAGCTTCTGGAAACACCATATATTTT.

As DNA, the CDR3 is TGTGCCAGCAGCTCGACCGGGACAGGGCGCTACGAGCAGTACTTC. Translation: CASSSTGTGRYEQYF. The chain couples TRBV3-1 to TRBJ2-7, with TRBD1 identical over 9 bases. The CDR3 spans 15 residues. From germline, CDR1 is LGHDT and CDR2 YNNKEL (reference sequence). The V segment lost 5 bases and the J segment 3 bases; nucleotides outside the gene matches: 8.

In nucleotides, the CDR3 is TGTGCCATCAGTGAGTCGACCCTCGGACAGGCGGGTCAGCCCCAGCATTTT. It is translated as CAISESTLGQAGQPQHF. J is TRBJ1-5 and V is TRBV10-3; 7 nucleotides line up with TRBD1. Germline values: CDR1 ENHRY, CDR2 SYGVKD. The CDR3 extends over 17 amino acids. V shed 0 bases, J shed 6 bases, and the junction held 11 bases outside the gene matches.

V gene TRBV12-3 or TRBV12-4 combines with J gene TRBJ2-5, with D hard to call. The CDR3 spans 13 residues. V gave up 4 bases and J gave up 0 bases, with 6 bases separating them. This CDR3 is CASSSVYQETQYF. For the CDR3, the DNA is TGTGCCAGCAGTTCCGTGTACCAAGAGACCCAGTACTTC.

This clonotype appeared a single time. V is TRBV11-2 and J is TRBJ2-4; 11 nucleotides match TRBD2. After removal of 5 bases from V and 0 bases from J, the junction contained 3 bases not matched to a gene. The germline CDR1 and CDR2 sequences are SGHAT and FQNNGV. This CDR3 region has 16 residues. The CDR3 bases are TGTGCCAGCAGCCCTAGCGGGGGGCTAGCCAAAAACATTCAGTACTTC. This translates into CASSPSGGLAKNIQYF.

V and J are TRBV12-3 or TRBV12-4 and TRBJ1-6; D perhaps matches TRBD1 (5 bases). CDR3 length equals 15 residues. Trimming left V 7 bases short and J 7 bases short, with 17 bases between. CDR3 loop: CASTNLVTANSPLHF. CDR3 DNA: TGTGCCAGCACTAATTTGGTGACAGCCAATTCACCCCTCCACTTT.

This clonotype was seen a few times. The V gene is TRBV4-1, the J gene TRBJ1-1; D remains unclear. Trimming left V 0 bases short and J 4 bases short, with 9 bases between. CDR1 is MGHRA and CDR2 is YSYEKL in the germline V gene. The CDR3 length is 14 residues. CDR3 protein: CASSQDQRGTEAFF. CDR3 sequence (DNA): TGCGCCAGCAGCCAAGATCAACGGGGCACTGAAGCTTTCTTT.

The chain combines TRBV12-3 or TRBV12-4 with TRBJ2-3; 8 bases line up with TRBD2. The length of the CDR3 is 15 residues. The V and J ends lost 5 bases and 6 bases, in that order; junction bases with no gene match: 10. The CDR3 loop is CASSPRGLGSDTQYF. DNA of the CDR3: TGTGCCAGCAGTCCCCGGGGACTAGGCAGTGATACGCAGTATTTT.

The CDR3 reads CASSRPGSRKNIQYF. In nucleotides, the CDR3 is TGTGCCAGCAGTCGTCCGGGGAGTAGGAAAAACATTCAGTACTTC. The chain combines TRBV27 with TRBJ2-4; D perhaps matches TRBD2 (5 bases). CDR3 length equals 15 residues. Deletions cut 5 bases from V and 4 bases from J, with 15 bases between. Germline CDR1 MNHEY, CDR2 SMNVEV (reference sequence).

This chain uses TRBV6-5 with TRBJ1-2, with unresolved D. The CDR3 is made up of 14 amino acids. The V end lost 0 bases, the J end lost 8 bases, and 13 bases lay between the germline ends. The germline gives CDR1 MNHEY, CDR2 SVGAGI. The CDR3 loop is CASSYSPAHIGYTF. The CDR3 region has the DNA TGTGCCAGCAGTTACTCCCCGGCTCATATAGGCTACACCTTC.

The genes are TRBV12-3 or TRBV12-4 and TRBJ2-3; 9 nucleotides line up with TRBD1. The CDR3 is made up of 13 amino acids. V shed 6 bases and J 5 bases; nucleotides not matched to a gene: 3. CDR3 sequence (DNA): TGTGCCAGCAGCCGGGACAGGGAAGATACGCAGTATTTT. Its translation: CASSRDREDTQYF.

The table lists this clonotype with a few counts. The J gene is TRBJ1-1, the V gene TRBV20-1, with 8 bases aligning to TRBD1. V lost 6 bases and J lost 3; bases outside the gene matches: 3. The length of the CDR3 is 12 residues. Germline V gives CDR1 DFQATT, CDR2 SNEGSKA (reference sequence). CDR3 protein: CSAKGQDTEAFF. The CDR3 DNA is TGCAGTGCGAAGGGACAGGACACTGAAGCTTTCTTT.

The chain is built from TRBV6-6 and TRBJ1-2; D perhaps matches TRBD1 (5 bases). CDR3 size: 13 residues. V was trimmed by 6 bases and J by 4 bases, leaving 12 bases between them. Germline V lookup: CDR1 MNHNY, CDR2 SVGAGI (reference sequence). The CDR3 DNA reads TGTGCCAGCAGAGGGGCGGAGGGCTATGGCTACACCTTC. Protein product: CASRGAEGYGYTF.

This clonotype was observed many times. J is TRBJ2-7 and V is TRBV10-3, with unresolved D. The CDR3 covers 13 residues. V was trimmed by 6 bases and J by 6 bases, leaving 15 bases between them. Per germline, CDR1 ENHRY and CDR2 SYGVKD. The CDR3 is CAIRSSELSEQYF. CDR3 bases: TGTGCCATCAGGAGCAGCGAGCTATCCGAGCAGTACTTC.

This clonotype was seen a handful of times. The chain links TRBV29-1 to TRBJ2-5; no clear D. The CDR3 has 11 residues. Germline V gene data show CDR1 as SQVTM and CDR2 as ANQGSEA. Trimming pared 7 bases from V and 5 bases from J, leaving 11 bases between. The CDR3 DNA reads as TGCAGCGGTCAAACGAGGGAGACCCAGTACTTC. Translation: CSGQTRETQYF.

This clonotype was seen a handful of times. The chain couples TRBV9 to TRBJ2-3, with D possibly matching TRBD2 (6 bases). V shed 0 bases and J shed 6 bases, with 23 bases lying between them. The CDR3 loop spans 18 amino acids. CDR1 is SGDLS, CDR2 YYNGEE, per germline. CDR3: CASSVEGNRLAYTDTQYF. CDR3 nucleotides: TGTGCCAGCAGCGTAGAGGGCAATCGGCTAGCGTATACGGATACGCAGTATTTT.

This clonotype was counted between two and nine times. The chain carries TRBV12-3 or TRBV12-4 and TRBJ1-2, with 7 positions matching TRBD1. V lost 5 bases to trimming and J lost 0 bases; unmatched junction nucleotides: 12. CDR3 length equals 17 residues. The CDR3 nucleotides are TGTGCCAGCAGTCCGTGGACAGGCCCATTAGCTAACTATGGCTACACCTTC. This gives the protein CASSPWTGPLANYGYTF.

This clonotype was detected a few times. This rearrangement joins TRBV27 to TRBJ2-7; D is ambiguous. This CDR3 region has 14 residues. Germline CDR1 reads MNHEY; CDR2 reads SMNVEV (reference sequence). Trimming took 5 bases from V and 1 from J, leaving 12 bases between them. CDR3 region: CASSLRALSYEQYF. For the CDR3, the DNA is TGTGCCAGCAGTCTACGGGCCTTGTCCTACGAGCAGTACTTC.

This clonotype was counted a few times. The chain has TRBV20-1 and TRBJ2-3, with 8 nucleotides matching TRBD2. Per germline, CDR1 DFQATT and CDR2 SNEGSKA (reference sequence). Trimming took 5 bases from V and 4 from J; bases not matched to a gene: 5. This CDR3 is built from 13 residues. The CDR3 DNA follows: TGCAGTGCTGACCGGGGGGGCGCAGATACGCAGTATTTT. Encoded protein: CSADRGGADTQYF.

The chain combines TRBV6-5 with TRBJ1-3, with D possibly matching TRBD1 (5 bases). CDR3 length equals 15 residues. Looked up from germline, CDR1 is MNHEY and CDR2 is SVGAGI. The V end was cut by 0 bases, the J end by 2 bases, with 8 bases between. CDR3 loop: CASSYSQGAGNTIYF. DNA for the CDR3: TGTGCCAGCAGTTACTCCCAAGGGGCTGGAAACACCATATATTTT.

In its sample, this clonotype was seen a few times. The chain is built from TRBV20-1 and TRBJ2-4; D not certain. The CDR3 extends over 14 amino acids. Germline V lookup: CDR1 DFQATT, CDR2 SNEGSKA (reference sequence). The V end was cut by 6 bases, the J end by 3 bases, with 15 bases between. CDR3 residues: CSAKGSLGKNIQYF. The CDR3 DNA reads TGCAGTGCCAAGGGTAGCTTAGGCAAAAACATTCAGTACTTC.

This clonotype came up a few times. The chain joins TRBV20-1 to TRBJ2-7; 10 bases line up with TRBD1. Unmatched junction bases numbered 7, after V lost 0 bases and J lost 2 bases. CDR3 length: 16 amino acids. Germline values: CDR1 DFQATT, CDR2 SNEGSKA (reference sequence). The CDR3 loop reads CSARETGGVYTYEQYF. CDR3 in DNA: TGCAGTGCTAGAGAGACAGGGGGCGTTTATACCTACGAGCAGTACTTC.

This clonotype was counted only a few times. The genes are TRBV12-3 or TRBV12-4 and TRBJ1-2; a weak D match, TRBD1 (6 bases). This CDR3 is built from 13 residues. Trimming took off 4 bases at V and 7 bases at J, with 13 bases between the two ends. This CDR3 reads CASSYRVMRGYTF. The CDR3 region has the DNA TGTGCCAGCAGTTACAGGGTAATGCGTGGCTACACCTTC.